This T cell receptor beta chain was profiled in a study of OX40 agonist ivuxolimab in advanced cancers. Study-wide context: The costimulatory receptor OX40 (CD134) was targeted by ivuxolimab, a fully human IgG2 agonistic monoclonal antibody. Intravenous ivuxolimab was administered to patients every 2 weeks at six dose levels: 0.01, 0.1, 0.3, 1.5, 3 and 10 mg/kg. Of the approximately 50 dose-escalation patients, hepatocellular carcinoma was present in about 20, melanoma in some 15, renal cell carcinoma in 9 and head and neck cancer in 9. In the dose-escalation cohort, 82.7% of patients were male, and the mean age was around 60 years with a range of roughly 20 to 85. Patients were allowed to have had prior anti-PD-1, anti-PD-L1 or anti-CTLA-4 therapy, and approximately 40% of the dose-escalation patients had previously received checkpoint inhibitors. Partial responses were achieved by three dose-escalation patients, of whom one had hepatocellular carcinoma and two had cutaneous melanoma. The purpose of peripheral TCRbeta sequencing was to test whether ivuxolimab changed TCR sequence diversity and led to clonal T-cell expansion. The paper reports the monotherapy dose-escalation portion (N of about 54 patients) of the phase I ivuxolimab trial. Beyond this particular receptor, the publication reports: Which antigens the clonally expanded peripheral T cells were specific for was not determined. In partial responders in the 0.1-3.0 mg/kg groups, normalized peripheral clonal expansion was found to be among the lowest, especially among CD8+ T cells. Low levels of normalized T-cell clonal expansion were also shown by some nonresponding patients. After ivuxolimab, CD8+ T cells had more expanded clones than CD4+ T cells on average. At doses of 0.1 to 3.0 mg/kg, clonal expansion of both CD4+ and CD8+ blood T cells was observed from baseline to week 6.

Details on this clone: No cognate antigen has been identified for it. Base qualities are not provided; no much larger clone lies one nucleotide away.

Genomic DNA was isolated from the sorted cells so that the TCRbeta CDR3 region could be sequenced. The immunoSEQ Assay was used for sequencing of TCRbeta CDR3 regions. TCRdb limited this immuneACCESS table to in-frame rearrangements with V and J called. A share of clones is missing; checked studies link under half to unresolved V genes, and the rest is unexplained. The sample table shows 50,000 to 65,000 clones, and over 70% are seen once. 1.8% of the sample goes to the ten largest clones. Patients with a history of autoimmune disease or receiving systemic immunosuppression were excluded from the trial. In every dose cohort, peripheral blood was drawn for TCR sequencing at baseline, cycle 4 day 1, and cycle 7 day 1. Samples came from an open-label, multicenter, first-in-human phase I dose-escalation trial of ivuxolimab. Adults with locally advanced or metastatic melanoma, renal cell, hepatocellular, or head and neck squamous cell carcinoma were enrolled in the trial. Before TCR sequencing, CD4+ and CD8+ T cells were separately sorted from peripheral blood.

The V end gives up 3 bases and the J end 0 bases, leaving 6 bases in the junction not matched to a gene. Looking up the germline V gene yields CDR1 KGHSH and CDR2 LQKENI. The CDR3, from cysteine to phenylalanine, totals 17 residues. Only the CDR3 DNA is retained, 51 bases long and in frame from the first base. The chain is assembled from TRBV18 and TRBJ2-1; 9 bases in between match TRBD1. The sequence was obtained from an adult with an advanced solid tumor such as melanoma, head and neck, liver or kidney cancer. The source was CD4+ or CD8+ T cells sorted from blood, collected in a trial of the OX40 agonist ivuxolimab. The CDR3 protein is CASSPRQGVSSYNEQFF. Here is the DNA: TGTGCCAGCTCACCGCGACAGGGGGTAAGCTCCTACAATGAGCAGTTCTTC.